The present entry profiles one T cell receptor (beta chain) with its context. This entry is derived from a study of T cells in Graves' hyperthyroidism and ophthalmopathy. Amplification targeted TCR beta CDR3 regions from RNA transcripts. HTBI primers were the set used in a first-round RT-PCR of the TCR CDR3. TCRdb re-analysed the multiplex PCR reads in MiXCR, keeping a single row per CDR3 protein. The table lists 400,000 to 500,000 distinct CDR3 sequences, roughly 14% of them singletons. The germline CDR1 and CDR2 sequences are MNHNS and SASEGT. The V end lost 1 base, the J end lost 3 bases, and 10 bases lay between the germline ends. The CDR3 is 14 residues long. Patients with uncontrolled infections, other autoimmune diseases, pregnancy or lactation were excluded.

The source material was blood. The V gene is TRBV6-1, the J gene TRBJ2-7, with a possible D match to TRBD1 (6 bases). The sequence was collected from a man younger than 30 with Graves' ophthalmopathy. The CDR3 bases are TGTGCCAGCAGTGAAGATCCCAGGGGCTACGAGCAGTACTTC. Translation: CASSEDPRGYEQYF.